This T cell receptor (beta chain) was retrieved from a study of spatial heterogeneity in lung cancer. Study-level background: Across the raw uncorrected reads, a unique TCR and UMI combination was observed, on average, more than ten times.

On each TCR cDNA molecule, a unique molecular identifier was present. TCRdb re-called the 5' RACE reads with MiXCR, one entry per CDR3 protein. The sample records some 22,000 distinct CDR3 sequences, 4.7% being singletons. Documented time point: sample taken at primary tumor resection. No cell sorting; template was whole RNA from tumor, lung tissue or PBMC. The CDR3 has 13 residues. Germline values: CDR1 MNHEY, CDR2 SVGEGT. V gave up 6 bases and J gave up 5 bases; unmatched junction bases: 6. This clonotype occurred many times. The sequencing used PBMCs, collected at surgery. The TCR comes from a male donor with early-stage non-small cell lung cancer. V and J are TRBV6-2 or TRBV6-3 and TRBJ1-2; 7 bases fit TRBD1. CDR3 region: CASRGTEEYGYTF. The CDR3 DNA sequence: TGTGCCAGCAGGGGGACAGAGGAATATGGCTACACCTTC.